Each of the 16 T cell receptor beta chains below was sequenced from the same sample in a study of blood T cell repertoires in COVID-19. Here immunoSEQ multiplex PCR was the method, and the copy in TCRdb shows in-frame clones only, minus some. Among some 220,000 clones listed, around 85% were seen once. The sequenced material came from peripheral blood. The origin of the receptors is a middle-aged man with COVID-19, enrolled during active disease.

This rearrangement joins TRBV19 to TRBJ2-5; 9 bases match TRBD1. V trimming: 5 bases; J trimming: 4 bases; junction bases outside the gene matches: 8. CDR1 and CDR2 from the germline V gene are LNHDA and SQIVND (reference sequence). This CDR3 is 15 amino acids long. The CDR3 sequence is CASSSGTGRIETQYF. CDR3 in DNA: TGTGCCAGTAGTTCTGGGACAGGGCGGATAGAGACCCAGTACTTC.

The rearrangement links TRBV7-3 to TRBJ1-6; 8 bases match TRBD1. V lost 5 bases to trimming and J lost 9 bases; unmatched junction nucleotides: 3. CDR1 SGHTA and CDR2 FQGTGA come from the germline V gene. This CDR3 contains 13 residues. The CDR3 sequence: CASSQTGGSPLHF. The DNA for the CDR3 is TGTGCCAGCAGCCAAACAGGGGGTTCACCCCTCCACTTT.

The J gene is TRBJ1-3, the V gene TRBV10-3; 8 bases align to TRBD1. The CDR3 runs 14 residues. V trimming: 11 bases; J trimming: 2 bases; junction bases outside the gene matches: 8. Looked up from germline, CDR1 is ENHRY and CDR2 is SYGVKD. The CDR3 bases are TGTGCCTCGTCGCAGGGGGCTACTGGAAACACCATATATTTT. The encoded protein is CASSQGATGNTIYF.

The chain uses TRBV18 and TRBJ2-5, with TRBD1 as a possible D gene (7 bases). Germline-derived CDR1 and CDR2 are KGHSH and LQKENI. The CDR3 is 17 amino acids. V lost 3 bases and J 9 bases, leaving 26 bases between the germline ends. The CDR3 nucleotides are TGTGCCAGCTCACCCAATGGCGGACAGGCAGCGACGGGGGCCCAGTACTTC. Translating it yields CASSPNGGQAATGAQYF.

This clone was counted a single time. This rearrangement joins TRBV6-2 or TRBV6-3 to TRBJ1-2; D gene uncertain. The CDR3 has 12 amino acids. Trimming took off 0 bases at V and 8 bases at J, with 7 bases between the two ends. Germline V gene sequence: CDR1 MNHEY, CDR2 SVGEGT. The CDR3: CASSYSGGGYTF. The DNA for the CDR3 is TGTGCCAGCAGTTACTCGGGAGGCGGCTACACCTTC.

This clone was recorded once. V is TRBV3-1 (or the pseudogene TRBV3-2) and J is TRBJ2-7; 9 bases agree with TRBD2. There are 14 residues in the CDR3. The J segment lost 4 bases and the V segment lost 1 base, leaving 2 bases of the junction unmatched. CDR1 is LGHDT, CDR2 YNNKEL, per germline (reference sequence). CDR3 sequence reads: CASSQGTSAYEQYF. The DNA for the CDR3 is TGTGCCAGCAGCCAAGGGACTAGCGCTTACGAGCAGTACTTC.

J is TRBJ1-4 and V is TRBV9; D might be TRBD1 (5 bases). The CDR3 totals 17 residues. Germline values: CDR1 SGDLS, CDR2 YYNGEE. Trimming shortened V by 1 base and J by 1 base, and 14 bases separated the two germline ends. CDR3 sequence: CASSVSSLGGTNEKLFF. DNA for the CDR3: TGTGCCAGCAGCGTATCGTCCCTGGGGGGAACTAATGAAAAACTGTTTTTT.

This chain uses TRBV19 with TRBJ2-1; TRBD1 might be the D (5 bases). The CDR3 consists of 15 residues. The V and J ends lost 6 bases and 6 bases respectively, with 18 bases between them. Looked up from germline, CDR1 is LNHDA and CDR2 is SQIVND (reference sequence). As DNA, the CDR3 is TGTGCCAGTAGCCGATTCGAATGGCAGGGCAATGAGCAGTTCTTC. This codes for CASSRFEWQGNEQFF.

The CDR3 is CASSAVLAGAYNEQFF. The CDR3, as DNA: TGTGCCAGCAGCGCCGTCCTAGCGGGAGCCTACAATGAGCAGTTCTTC. This chain joins TRBV9 and TRBJ2-1, with TRBD2 identical over 10 bases. Trimming at V came to 3 bases and at J to 2 bases, leaving 5 bases not matched to a gene. Germline assignment: CDR1 SGDLS and CDR2 YYNGEE. The CDR3 has 16 amino acids.

The V gene is TRBV3-1 (or the pseudogene TRBV3-2), the J gene TRBJ2-1; 7 nucleotides line up with TRBD1. The CDR3 runs to 16 residues. Germline trimming cut 4 bases from V and 9 bases from J; bases unmatched to any gene: 15. Germline V gene sequence: CDR1 LGHDT, CDR2 YNNKEL (reference sequence). CDR3 sequence: CASSPQGQINGGEQFF. CDR3 DNA: TGTGCCAGCAGCCCCCAGGGACAGATTAACGGTGGTGAGCAGTTCTTC.

This sequence joins TRBV3-1 (or the pseudogene TRBV3-2) and TRBJ1-6; 7 bases are shared with TRBD1. Germline V gene sequence: CDR1 LGHDT, CDR2 YNNKEL (reference sequence). The CDR3 spans 14 residues. Unmatched junction bases numbered 7, after V lost 7 bases and J lost 7 bases. CDR3 protein: CASTPTGLNSPLHF. For the CDR3, the DNA is TGTGCCAGCACCCCGACAGGGTTGAATTCACCCCTCCACTTT.

The rearrangement uses TRBV6-6 and TRBJ2-1; D is unresolved. CDR3 size: 14 residues. The germline V and J ends were trimmed by 6 bases and 5 bases, with 14 bases remaining between them. Germline values: CDR1 MNHNY, CDR2 SVGAGI (reference sequence). CDR3 residues: CASRLRLVNNEQFF. The CDR3 region has the DNA TGTGCCAGCAGGTTACGGTTGGTAAACAATGAGCAGTTCTTC.

The V and J genes are TRBV2 and TRBJ1-6; 8 nucleotides agree with TRBD1. The junction had 6 bases not matched to a gene; V was cut back by 6 bases and J by 8 bases. Germline-derived CDR1 and CDR2 are SNHLY and FYNNEI. The length of the CDR3 is 14 residues. The chain's CDR3 is CASSLGQGYSPLHF. CDR3 coding DNA: TGTGCCAGCAGCCTCGGACAGGGCTATTCACCCCTCCACTTT.

This clone was counted between two and nine times. The same CDR3 arises from other DNA sequences in this sample as well. The chain couples TRBV19 to TRBJ2-7; D perhaps matches TRBD2 (7 bases). This CDR3 comprises 13 residues. The germline V gene encodes CDR1 LNHDA and CDR2 SQIVND (reference sequence). The V end lost 3 bases, the J end lost 6 bases, and 12 bases lay between the germline ends. CDR3 bases: TGTGCCAGTAGTATGGGGCGGGGGCGCGAGCAGTACTTC. Residues: CASSMGRGREQYF.

The CDR3 here is CAISARGGARTDTQYF. CDR3 DNA: TGTGCCATCAGTGCCAGGGGTGGGGCTAGGACAGATACGCAGTATTTT. The J gene is TRBJ2-3, the V gene TRBV10-3, with D possibly matching TRBD1 (6 bases). This CDR3 comprises 16 residues. V was trimmed by 4 bases and J by 3 bases, leaving 17 bases between them. Germline-derived CDR1 and CDR2 are ENHRY and SYGVKD.

The chain joins TRBV14 to TRBJ1-1; 8 positions match TRBD1. With V trimmed by 4 bases and J by 1 base, 11 bases remained unmatched. Germline loops: CDR1 SGHDN, CDR2 FVKESK. The CDR3 sequence is 17 residues long. This CDR3 reads CASSRTGGTFSNTEAFF. In DNA form, the CDR3 reads TGTGCCAGCAGCCGTACAGGGGGTACCTTCTCGAACACTGAAGCTTTCTTT.